Each of the 21 T cell receptor beta chains below was sequenced from the same sample in a study of T-cell memory formation after mild COVID-19 (dated by TCRdb to about 2021). The library was prepared using 5' RACE. Reads for this sample came from an Illumina NovaSeq 6000. Clones were called with MiXCR by TCRdb after fastp trimmed the public reads at Q25, and only in-frame beta chains were retained. Here each entry gathers all rows of one CDR3 protein and keeps the most common genes and DNA. This sample gives nearly 350,000 distinct CDR3 sequences in total; about an eighth of them show up just once. The leading ten clones occupy around a fifth of the sample. Sequences were obtained from PBMCs or a T cell subset sorted from them (not recorded which). The receptor set was obtained from a man younger than 30 who had mild COVID-19 (a few samples of this study predate the infection). The sample titles of this study are shuffled in the database, so cell type and time point are left out; the donor was told from shared clones.

This clonotype was counted at least ten times. The chain links TRBV23-1 to TRBJ2-1, with 8 positions matching TRBD1. TRBV23-1 falls under the ORF class, with uncertain function. CDR3 length equals 15 residues. J gave up 8 bases and V 3 bases, and 9 bases lay outside the gene matches. CDR3: CASSHGQGGDDEQFF. Written as DNA, the CDR3 is TGCGCCAGCAGTCACGGACAGGGTGGGGATGATGAGCAGTTCTTC.

This clonotype occurred many times. The CDR3: CASGLTRAPVFETQYF. The DNA for the CDR3 is TGTGCTAGTGGTTTGACTAGGGCCCCGGTATTCGAGACCCAGTACTTC. V is TRBV12-5 and J is TRBJ2-5, with D maybe TRBD2 (5 bases). The CDR3 length is 16 residues. Trimming left V 2 bases short and J 5 bases short, with 18 bases between. Per germline, CDR1 LGHNT and CDR2 FRNRAP. Full variable domain (outside the CDR3, taken from reference TRBV12-5 and TRBJ2-5): DARVTQTPRHKVTEMGQEVTMRCQPILGHNTVFWYRQTMMQGLELLAYFRNRAPLDDSGMPKDRFSAEMPDATLATLKIQPSEPRDSAVYFCASGLTRAPVFETQYFGPGTRLLVL.

The V gene is TRBV2, the J gene TRBJ2-7; D not certain. The CDR3 is 12 residues long. Germline V gives CDR1 SNHLY, CDR2 FYNNEI. V lost 7 bases to trimming and J lost 9 bases, with 16 bases between them. CDR3 loop: CASTRLQRGQYF. CDR3 coding DNA: TGTGCCAGCACTAGGTTACAGAGAGGGCAGTACTTC.

This chain connects TRBV28 to TRBJ1-1, with 7 bases that match TRBD1. Germline-derived CDR1 and CDR2 are MDHEN and SYDVKM. J gave up 0 bases and V 5 bases, and 6 bases lay outside the gene matches. The CDR3 is made up of 15 amino acids. The CDR3 spells CASSVTGQMNTEAFF. DNA of the CDR3: TGTGCCAGCAGTGTGACGGGACAGATGAACACTGAAGCTTTCTTT.

Only a few counts were recorded for this clonotype. The chain uses TRBV7-8 and TRBJ1-1; D uncertain. The germline V and J ends were trimmed by 1 base and 11 bases, with 11 bases remaining between them. The CDR3 sequence is 12 residues long. Germline CDR1 reads SGHVS; CDR2 reads FQNEAQ. CDR3: CASSLVGLVAFF. CDR3 bases: TGTGCCAGCAGCTTAGTTGGACTCGTTGCTTTCTTT. Based on the CDR3 plus reference TRBV7-8 and TRBJ1-1, the full variable domain is GAGVSQSPRYKVAKRGQDVALRCDPISGHVSLFWYQQALGQGPEFLTYFQNEAQLDKSGLPSDRFFAERPEGSVSTLKIQRTQQEDSAVYLCASSLVGLVAFFGQGTRLTVV.

The chain combines TRBV28 with TRBJ1-1; D remains ambiguous. V lost 7 bases to trimming and J lost 9 bases, with 15 bases between them. The CDR3 covers 12 residues. Germline values: CDR1 MDHEN, CDR2 SYDVKM. CDR3 sequence (DNA): TGTGCCAGCATCACCTCCGGGCAGCAAGCTTTCTTT. It specifies CASITSGQQAFF. The entire variable domain, with the rest obtained from reference TRBV28 and TRBJ1-1, is as follows: DVKVTQSSRYLVKRTGEKVFLECVQDMDHENMFWYRQDPGLGLRLIYFSYDVKMKEKGDIPEGYSVSREKKERFSLILESASTNQTSMYLCASITSGQQAFFGQGTRLTVV.

This chain uses TRBV12-3 or TRBV12-4 with TRBJ2-3, with TRBD1 as a possible D gene (6 bases). Deletions cut 3 bases from V and 4 bases from J, with 17 bases between. The CDR3 is 16 residues long. The DNA for the CDR3 is TGTGCCAGCAGTTTGGGGGCCAGGGTCGTTCCAGATACGCAGTATTTT. Protein product: CASSLGARVVPDTQYF.

There are a few counts of this clonotype. The chain employs TRBV15 and TRBJ1-6; D gene ambiguous. Germline CDR1 LNHNV, CDR2 YYDKDF (reference sequence). The CDR3 has 14 amino acids. V gave up 2 bases and J gave up 10 bases, with 12 bases separating them. The CDR3 nucleotides are TGTGCCACCAGCAGACAGCTGGCGGACTCACCCCTCCACTTT. It is translated as CATSRQLADSPLHF. Complete variable domain (other parts from reference TRBV15 and TRBJ1-6): DAMVIQNPRYQVTQFGKPVTLSCSQTLNHNVMYWYQQKSSQAPKLLFHYYDKDFNNEADTPDNFQSRRPNTSFCFLDIRSPGLGDTAMYLCATSRQLADSPLHFGNGTRLTVT.

This clonotype occurred a few times. The V and J genes are TRBV7-2 and TRBJ2-1; no clear D. The V end lost 3 bases, the J end lost 5 bases, and 11 bases lay between the germline ends. The CDR3 runs to 14 residues. In germline, CDR1 is SGHTA, CDR2 FQGNSA. The DNA of the CDR3 is TGTGCCAGCAGCTTGATGAGTGGGGACAATGAGCAGTTCTTC. Its protein product is CASSLMSGDNEQFF.

This clonotype was counted at least ten times. The V call is TRBV6-5, the J call TRBJ2-2; D uncertain. The germline gives CDR1 MNHEY, CDR2 SVGAGI. The CDR3 is 14 residues long. Trimming removed 2 bases from V and 9 bases from J, with 13 bases in between. The CDR3 DNA sequence: TGTGCCAGCAGTTACGGCAGTGGCTCATGGGAGCTGTTTTTT. This codes for CASSYGSGSWELFF.

The chain couples TRBV9 to TRBJ2-2; 12 bases agree with TRBD2. This CDR3 has 16 amino acids. The V and J ends lost 3 bases and 6 bases, in that order; junction bases with no gene match: 6. The germline V gene encodes CDR1 SGDLS and CDR2 YYNGEE. The CDR3 DNA reads as TGTGCCAGCAGCGGACCTAGCGGGGGGGCCCCCGGGGAGCTGTTTTTT. This codes for CASSGPSGGAPGELFF.

The chain couples TRBV7-3 to TRBJ1-1, with 10 bases matching TRBD1. This CDR3 is built from 14 residues. Looked up from germline, CDR1 is SGHTA and CDR2 is FQGTGA. Trimming at V came to 6 bases and at J to 5 bases, leaving 6 bases not matched to a gene. The CDR3 spells CASSPDRGRTEAFF. The CDR3, as DNA: TGTGCCAGCAGTCCCGACAGGGGGCGGACTGAAGCTTTCTTT.

The chain carries TRBV12-3 or TRBV12-4 and TRBJ2-1; 7 bases are a match to TRBD1. This CDR3 is built from 14 residues. Trimming removed 8 bases from V and 2 bases from J; junction bases left unmatched: 6. DNA for the CDR3: TGTGCCAGCGAGGGGGCGAGGACCTACAATGAGCAGTTCTTC. This translates into CASEGARTYNEQFF.

The CDR3 sequence: CASSAAFLRYGYTF. The DNA for the CDR3 is TGTGCCAGCAGCGCGGCTTTTCTACGCTATGGCTACACCTTC. The J gene is TRBJ1-2, the V gene TRBV6-2 or TRBV6-3, with D uncertain. CDR3 length: 14 amino acids. CDR1 and CDR2 from the germline V gene are MNHEY and SVGEGT. V was shortened by 6 bases and J by 4 bases, with 15 bases between the two germline ends.

This clonotype was recorded a few times. The chain joins TRBV27 to TRBJ1-1; D is unresolved. The CDR3 has 15 amino acids. V dropped 2 bases and J dropped 1 base, with 11 bases sitting between them. Germline values: CDR1 MNHEY, CDR2 SMNVEV (reference sequence). For the CDR3, the DNA is TGTGCCAGCAGTTTAGAGATAGGGTCGAACACTGAAGCTTTCTTT. The encoded protein is CASSLEIGSNTEAFF.

This clonotype has only a few counts. V is TRBV5-4 and J is TRBJ2-6, with D perhaps TRBD1 (7 bases). Germline values: CDR1 SGHNT, CDR2 YYREEE (reference sequence). There are 19 residues in the CDR3. V lost 4 bases, J lost 0 bases, and 20 bases lay in between. CDR3 region: CASSTEGARILSGANVLTF. CDR3 coding DNA: TGTGCCAGCAGCACGGAGGGGGCCCGCATACTCTCTGGGGCCAACGTCCTGACTTTC.

This clonotype was picked up a small number of times. The DNA for the CDR3 is TGTGCCAGCAGCCCTCGACAGGGCTTCGAATATGGCTACACCTTC. It encodes CASSPRQGFEYGYTF. This chain joins TRBV7-9 and TRBJ1-2, with 7 bases aligning to TRBD1. The CDR3 sequence is 15 residues long. Per the germline V gene, CDR1 is SEHNR and CDR2 is FQNEAQ (reference sequence). After removal of 5 bases from V and 5 bases from J, the junction contained 11 bases not matched to a gene. Variable domain in full (rest from reference TRBV7-9 and TRBJ1-2): DTGVSQNPRHKITKRGQNVTFRCDPISEHNRLYWYRQTLGQGPEFLTYFQNEAQLEKSRLLSDRFSAERPKGSFSTLEIQRTEQGDSAMYLCASSPRQGFEYGYTFGSGTRLTVV.

The V gene is TRBV7-9, the J gene TRBJ1-5, with unresolved D. Germline CDR1 SEHNR, CDR2 FQNEAQ (reference sequence). This CDR3 region has 15 residues. Between the trimmed V and J ends, which lost 1 base and 6 bases, there was a span of 13 bases. The CDR3 protein is CASSLGHGGFQPQHF. The CDR3 DNA reads as TGTGCCAGCAGCTTAGGCCATGGAGGTTTTCAGCCCCAGCATTTT. The entire variable domain, with the rest obtained from reference TRBV7-9 and TRBJ1-5, is as follows: DTGVSQNPRHKITKRGQNVTFRCDPISEHNRLYWYRQTLGQGPEFLTYFQNEAQLEKSRLLSDRFSAERPKGSFSTLEIQRTEQGDSAMYLCASSLGHGGFQPQHFGDGTRLSIL.

There are a few counts of this clonotype. The V gene is TRBV19, the J gene TRBJ2-3; D gene ambiguous. This CDR3 comprises 13 residues. Trimming cost V 5 bases and J 5 bases, with 11 bases left between them. Germline-derived CDR1 and CDR2 are LNHDA and SQIVND (reference sequence). The CDR3 loop reads CASSPLPGDTQYF. CDR3 sequence (DNA): TGTGCCAGTAGTCCCCTGCCCGGAGATACGCAGTATTTT.

This clonotype was seen more than once but under ten times. The chain is built from TRBV5-1 and TRBJ1-1; TRBD1 aligns across 8 bases. The CDR3 spans 15 residues. CDR1 is SGHRS and CDR2 is YFSETQ in the germline V gene. Losses at the gene ends were 3 bases for V and 4 bases for J; bases not matched to a gene: 8. The CDR3 bases are TGCGCCAGCAGCTCTCAGGGGGCGCGGAGCACTGAAGCTTTCTTT. Encoded protein: CASSSQGARSTEAFF.

The rearrangement joins TRBV10-3 to TRBJ2-5, with 8 bases aligning to TRBD2. The CDR3 length is 15 residues. Trimming took 3 bases from V and 4 from J; bases not matched to a gene: 7. CDR1 is ENHRY and CDR2 is SYGVKD in the germline V gene. CDR3 amino acids: CAISEQRGRGETQYF. The CDR3 bases are TGTGCCATCAGTGAACAGCGGGGGCGAGGAGAGACCCAGTACTTC.